Sequencing of this T cell receptor beta chain was carried out in a study of cytomegalovirus exposure and HLA in healthy donors. Primers for the PCR totalled 60 Vbeta and 13 Jbeta. In the study's own analysis: Later, an analysis found about 80 million unique TCR beta chains, and approximately 10 million of these were shared. The table came from immunoSEQ multiplex PCR; TCRdb's copy has only in-frame clones and leaves some out. V, J and clone size reflect that table, while D and trimming were determined from the DNA. Seen here are about 99,000 clones, 60% to 85% observed once, and the top ten hold roughly 4%. With 8 bases clipped from V and 0 bases from J, the junction kept 9 bases outside the gene matches. Germline V gene data show CDR1 as SNHLY and CDR2 as FYNNEI. The CDR3 covers 15 residues.

The chain carries TRBV2 and TRBJ2-5, with 7 bases identical to TRBD1. Sequencing was carried out using PBMCs. This TCR came from a man aged 50 to 59 in good health and CMV-seropositive. CDR3 nucleotide sequence: TGTGCCAGCGGGATGACAGGGACGTACCAAGAGACCCAGTACTTC. The encoded protein is CASGMTGTYQETQYF.